Below are 3 T cell receptor beta chains sequenced from a single sample in a study of radiotherapy plus CTLA-4 blockade in lung cancer. Method: immunoSEQ multiplex PCR; TCRdb's copy keeps in-frame clones and lacks some. The sample carries 50,000 to 65,000 clones, more than 75% recorded once. Material: peripheral blood, obtained from a patient treated with radiotherapy plus ipilimumab. The receptors here all came from a human donor with non-small cell lung cancer who had a complete response to radiotherapy plus ipilimumab.

This clone was detected only once. The genes are TRBV5-8 and TRBJ1-2, with D possibly TRBD1 on 6 matching bases. V was cut by 0 bases and J by 4 bases, with 13 bases left in between. CDR3 length equals 15 residues. In germline, CDR1 is SGHTS, CDR2 YDEGEE. The CDR3 sequence is CASSLGFQGSYGYTF. For the CDR3, the DNA is TGTGCCAGCAGCTTGGGTTTCCAGGGGAGCTATGGCTACACCTTC.

The gene calls are TRBV10-3 and TRBJ1-3, with 7 bases matching TRBD1. CDR1 is ENHRY and CDR2 is SYGVKD in the germline V gene. This CDR3 region has 15 residues. Losses at the gene ends were 3 bases for V and 5 bases for J; bases not matched to a gene: 7. In DNA, the CDR3 is TGTGCCATCAGTGACCCGGGACAGACGAGAAACACCATATATTTT. Amino acids: CAISDPGQTRNTIYF.

A note on this clone: Other DNA sequences in the sample encode the same CDR3. The CDR3, as DNA: TGCGCCAGCAGCCATCCGGGACAGGGAGAGACCCAGTACTTC. Protein product: CASSHPGQGETQYF. V is TRBV4-1 and J is TRBJ2-5; the match to TRBD1 covers 9 bases. This CDR3 region has 14 residues. CDR1 is MGHRA and CDR2 is YSYEKL in the germline V gene. The ends lost 3 bases at V and 4 bases at J; junction bases unmatched: 3.